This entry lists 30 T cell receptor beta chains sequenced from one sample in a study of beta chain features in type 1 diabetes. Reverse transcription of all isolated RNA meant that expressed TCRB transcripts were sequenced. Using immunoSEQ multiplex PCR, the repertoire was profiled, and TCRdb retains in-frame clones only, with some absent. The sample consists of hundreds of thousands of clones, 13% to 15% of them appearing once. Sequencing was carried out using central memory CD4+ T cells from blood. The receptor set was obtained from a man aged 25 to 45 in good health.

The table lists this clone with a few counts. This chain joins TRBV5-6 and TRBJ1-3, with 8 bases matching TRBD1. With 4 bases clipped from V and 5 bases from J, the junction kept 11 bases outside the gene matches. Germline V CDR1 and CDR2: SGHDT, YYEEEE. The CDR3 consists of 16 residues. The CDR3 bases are TGTGCCAGCAGCGAAAACGGACAGGGAAGGAGAAACACCATATATTTT. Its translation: CASSENGQGRRNTIYF.

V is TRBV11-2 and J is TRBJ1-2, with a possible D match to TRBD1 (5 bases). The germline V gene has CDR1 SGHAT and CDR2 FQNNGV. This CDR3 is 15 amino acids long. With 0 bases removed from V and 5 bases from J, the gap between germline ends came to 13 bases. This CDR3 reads CASSLDSGPLYGYTF. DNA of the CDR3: TGTGCCAGCAGCTTAGACTCGGGGCCCCTTTATGGCTACACCTTC.

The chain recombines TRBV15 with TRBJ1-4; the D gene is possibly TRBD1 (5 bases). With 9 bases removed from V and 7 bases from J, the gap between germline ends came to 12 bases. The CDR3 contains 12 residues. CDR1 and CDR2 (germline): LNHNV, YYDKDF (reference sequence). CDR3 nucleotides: TGTGCCACGGGACGATCGGCTGAAAAACTGTTTTTT. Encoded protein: CATGRSAEKLFF.

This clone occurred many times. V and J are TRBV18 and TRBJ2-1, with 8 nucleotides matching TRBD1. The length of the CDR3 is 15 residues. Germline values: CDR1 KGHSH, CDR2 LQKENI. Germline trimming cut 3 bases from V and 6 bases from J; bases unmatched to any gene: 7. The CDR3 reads CASSPQDRAINEQFF. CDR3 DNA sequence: TGTGCCAGCTCACCGCAGGACAGGGCCATCAATGAGCAGTTCTTC. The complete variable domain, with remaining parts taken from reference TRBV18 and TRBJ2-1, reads NAGVMQNPRHLVRRRGQEARLRCSPMKGHSHVYWYRQLPEEGLKFMVYLQKENIIDESGMPKERFSAEFPKEGPSILRIQQVVRGDSAAYFCASSPQDRAINEQFFGPGTRLTVL.

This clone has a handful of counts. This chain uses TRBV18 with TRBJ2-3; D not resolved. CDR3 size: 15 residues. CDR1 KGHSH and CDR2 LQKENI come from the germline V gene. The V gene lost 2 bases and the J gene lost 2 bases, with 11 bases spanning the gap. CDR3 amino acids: CASSPNRPDTDTQYF. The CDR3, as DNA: TGTGCCAGCTCACCAAATAGGCCAGACACAGATACGCAGTATTTT.

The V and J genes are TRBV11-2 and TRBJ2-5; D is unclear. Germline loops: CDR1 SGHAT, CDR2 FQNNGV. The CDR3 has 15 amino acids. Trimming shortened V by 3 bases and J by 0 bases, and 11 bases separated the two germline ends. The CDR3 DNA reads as TGTGCCAGCAGCTTCGGAATTCTTGACCAAGAGACCCAGTACTTC. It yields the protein CASSFGILDQETQYF.

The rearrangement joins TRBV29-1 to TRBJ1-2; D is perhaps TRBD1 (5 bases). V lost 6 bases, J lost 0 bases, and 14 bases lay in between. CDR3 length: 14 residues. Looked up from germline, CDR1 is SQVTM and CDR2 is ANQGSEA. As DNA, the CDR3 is TGCAGCGTCCCCAAGACAGCCACTAACTATGGCTACACCTTC. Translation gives CSVPKTATNYGYTF.

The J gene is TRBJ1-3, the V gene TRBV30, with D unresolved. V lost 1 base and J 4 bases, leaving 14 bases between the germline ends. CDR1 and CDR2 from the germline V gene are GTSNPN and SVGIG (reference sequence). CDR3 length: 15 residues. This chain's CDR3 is CAWSGRRNLGNTIYF. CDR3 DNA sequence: TGTGCCTGGAGTGGAAGGAGGAACCTCGGAAACACCATATATTTT.

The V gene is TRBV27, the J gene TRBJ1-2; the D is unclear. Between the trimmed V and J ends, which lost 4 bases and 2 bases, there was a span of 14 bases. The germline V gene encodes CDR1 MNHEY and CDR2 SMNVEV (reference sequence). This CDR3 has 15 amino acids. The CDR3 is CASSSHRGLNYGYTF. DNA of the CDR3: TGTGCCAGCAGTTCCCACCGGGGTTTAAACTATGGCTACACCTTC.

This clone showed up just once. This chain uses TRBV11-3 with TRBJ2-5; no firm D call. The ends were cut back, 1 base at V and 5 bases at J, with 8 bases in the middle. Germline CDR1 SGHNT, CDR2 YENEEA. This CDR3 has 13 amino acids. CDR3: CASSLGLSETQYF. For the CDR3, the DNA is TGTGCCAGCAGCTTAGGCCTGTCGGAGACCCAGTACTTC. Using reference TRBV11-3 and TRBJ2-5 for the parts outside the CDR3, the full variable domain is EAGVVQSPRYKIIEKKQPVAFWCNPISGHNTLYWYLQNLGQGPELLIRYENEEAVDDSQLPKDRFSAERLKGVDSTLKIQPAELGDSAVYLCASSLGLSETQYFGPGTRLLVL.

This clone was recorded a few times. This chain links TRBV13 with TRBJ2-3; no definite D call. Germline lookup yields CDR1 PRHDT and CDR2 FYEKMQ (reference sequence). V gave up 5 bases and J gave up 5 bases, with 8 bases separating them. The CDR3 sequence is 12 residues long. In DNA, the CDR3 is TGTGCCAGCAGCCCCCTTGGAGATACGCAGTATTTT. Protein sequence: CASSPLGDTQYF.

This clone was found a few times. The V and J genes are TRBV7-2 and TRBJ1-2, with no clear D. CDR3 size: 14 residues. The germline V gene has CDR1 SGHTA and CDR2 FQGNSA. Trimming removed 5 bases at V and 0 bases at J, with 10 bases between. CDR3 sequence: CASSPQGTNYGYTF. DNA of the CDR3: TGTGCCAGCAGCCCCCAAGGGACTAACTATGGCTACACCTTC.

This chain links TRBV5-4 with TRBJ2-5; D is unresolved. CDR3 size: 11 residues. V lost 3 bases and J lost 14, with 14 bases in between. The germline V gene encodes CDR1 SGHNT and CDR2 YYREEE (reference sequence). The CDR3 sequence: CASSSFGFFYF. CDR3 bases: TGTGCCAGCAGCTCCTTTGGGTTCTTCTACTTC. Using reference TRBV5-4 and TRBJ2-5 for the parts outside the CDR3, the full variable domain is ETGVTQSPTHLIKTRGQQVTLRCSSQSGHNTVSWYQQALGQGPQFIFQYYREEENGRGNFPPRFSGLQFPNYSSELNVNALELDDSALYLCASSSFGFFYFGPGTRLLVL.

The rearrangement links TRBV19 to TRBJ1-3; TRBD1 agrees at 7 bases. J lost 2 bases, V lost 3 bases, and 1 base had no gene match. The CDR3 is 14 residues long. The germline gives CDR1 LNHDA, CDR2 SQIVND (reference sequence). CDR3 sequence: CASSIRGTGNTIYF. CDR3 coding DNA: TGTGCCAGTAGTATCAGGGGGACTGGAAACACCATATATTTT.

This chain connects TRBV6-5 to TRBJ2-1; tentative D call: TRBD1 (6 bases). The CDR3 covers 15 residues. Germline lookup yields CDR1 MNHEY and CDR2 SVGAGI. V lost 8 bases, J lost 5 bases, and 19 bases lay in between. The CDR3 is CASGGTGTYNNEQFF. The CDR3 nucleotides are TGTGCCAGCGGGGGAACCGGGACATATAACAATGAGCAGTTCTTC.

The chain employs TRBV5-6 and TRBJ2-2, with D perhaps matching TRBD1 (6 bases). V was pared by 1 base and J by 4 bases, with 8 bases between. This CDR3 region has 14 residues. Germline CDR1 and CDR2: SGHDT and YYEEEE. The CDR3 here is CASSLQGTTGELFF. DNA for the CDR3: TGTGCCAGCAGCTTGCAGGGGACCACCGGGGAGCTGTTTTTT.

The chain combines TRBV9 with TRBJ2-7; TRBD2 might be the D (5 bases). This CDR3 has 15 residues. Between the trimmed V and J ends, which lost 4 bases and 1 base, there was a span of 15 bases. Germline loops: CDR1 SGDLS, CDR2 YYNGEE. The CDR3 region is CASSLSPGSSYEQYF. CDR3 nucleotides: TGTGCCAGCAGCCTCAGCCCGGGGTCTTCCTACGAGCAGTACTTC.

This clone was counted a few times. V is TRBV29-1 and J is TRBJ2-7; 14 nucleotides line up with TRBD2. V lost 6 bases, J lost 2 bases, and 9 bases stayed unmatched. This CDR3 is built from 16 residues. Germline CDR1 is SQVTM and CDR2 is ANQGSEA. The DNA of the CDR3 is TGCAGCGTGCTCGGGACTAGCGGGGGCCATACCTACGAGCAGTACTTC. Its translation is CSVLGTSGGHTYEQYF.

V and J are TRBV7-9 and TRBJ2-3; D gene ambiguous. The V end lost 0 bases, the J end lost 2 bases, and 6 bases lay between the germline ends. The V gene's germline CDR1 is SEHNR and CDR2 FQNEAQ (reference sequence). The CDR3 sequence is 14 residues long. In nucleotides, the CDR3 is TGTGCCAGCAGCTTAGCCCACGCCACAGATACGCAGTATTTT. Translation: CASSLAHATDTQYF.

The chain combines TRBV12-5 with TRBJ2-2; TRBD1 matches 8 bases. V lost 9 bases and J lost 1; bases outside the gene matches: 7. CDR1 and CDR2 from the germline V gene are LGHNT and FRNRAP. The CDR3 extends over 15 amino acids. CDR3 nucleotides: TGTGCTAGCCTACGGACAGGGAGGAACACCGGGGAGCTGTTTTTT. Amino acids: CASLRTGRNTGELFF. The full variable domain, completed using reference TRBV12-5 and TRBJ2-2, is DARVTQTPRHKVTEMGQEVTMRCQPILGHNTVFWYRQTMMQGLELLAYFRNRAPLDDSGMPKDRFSAEMPDATLATLKIQPSEPRDSAVYFCASLRTGRNTGELFFGEGSRLTVL.

The CDR3 nucleotides are TGCGCCAGCAGCTTGGACAGGGGAAGTATCGGCTACACCTTC. Its protein is CASSLDRGSIGYTF. The gene calls are TRBV5-1 and TRBJ1-2; TRBD1 matches at 7 bases. CDR3 size: 14 residues. V gave up 0 bases and J gave up 8 bases; unmatched junction bases: 7. Germline assignment: CDR1 SGHRS and CDR2 YFSETQ.

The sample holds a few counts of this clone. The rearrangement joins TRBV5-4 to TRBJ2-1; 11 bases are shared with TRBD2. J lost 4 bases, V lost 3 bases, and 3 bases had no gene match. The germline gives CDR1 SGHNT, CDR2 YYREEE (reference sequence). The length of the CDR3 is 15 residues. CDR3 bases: TGTGCCAGCAGCTCTAGCGGGAGGACATACAATGAGCAGTTCTTC. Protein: CASSSSGRTYNEQFF.

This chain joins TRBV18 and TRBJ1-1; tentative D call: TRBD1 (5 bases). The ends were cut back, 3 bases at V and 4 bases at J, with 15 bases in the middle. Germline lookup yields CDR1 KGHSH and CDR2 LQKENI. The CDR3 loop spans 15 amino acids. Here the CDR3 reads CASSPSDARGTEAFF. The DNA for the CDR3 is TGTGCCAGCTCACCCTCAGATGCTAGGGGCACTGAAGCTTTCTTT. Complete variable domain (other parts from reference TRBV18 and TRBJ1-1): NAGVMQNPRHLVRRRGQEARLRCSPMKGHSHVYWYRQLPEEGLKFMVYLQKENIIDESGMPKERFSAEFPKEGPSILRIQQVVRGDSAAYFCASSPSDARGTEAFFGQGTRLTVV.

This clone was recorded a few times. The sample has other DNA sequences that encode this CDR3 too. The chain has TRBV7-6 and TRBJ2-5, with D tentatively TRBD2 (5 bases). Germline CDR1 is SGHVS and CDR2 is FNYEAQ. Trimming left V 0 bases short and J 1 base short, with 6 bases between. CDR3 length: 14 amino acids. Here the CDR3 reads CASSLASGQETQYF. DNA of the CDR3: TGTGCCAGCAGCTTAGCCAGCGGCCAAGAGACCCAGTACTTC.

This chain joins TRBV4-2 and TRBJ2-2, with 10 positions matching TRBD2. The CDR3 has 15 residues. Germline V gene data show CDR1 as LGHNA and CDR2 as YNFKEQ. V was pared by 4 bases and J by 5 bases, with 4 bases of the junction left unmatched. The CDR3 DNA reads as TGTGCCAGCAGCCTTAGCGGGAGGAGTACCGGGGAGCTGTTTTTT. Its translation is CASSLSGRSTGELFF.

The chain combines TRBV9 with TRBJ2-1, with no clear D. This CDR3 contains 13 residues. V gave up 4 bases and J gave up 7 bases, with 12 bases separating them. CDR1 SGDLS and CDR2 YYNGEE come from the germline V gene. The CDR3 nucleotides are TGTGCCAGCAGCTTAGCTTACGGAAATGAGCAGTTCTTC. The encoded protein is CASSLAYGNEQFF. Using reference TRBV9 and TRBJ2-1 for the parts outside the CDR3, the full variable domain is DSGVTQTPKHLITATGQRVTLRCSPRSGDLSVYWYQQSLDQGLQFLIQYYNGEERAKGNILERFSAQQFPDLHSELNLSSLELGDSALYFCASSLAYGNEQFFGPGTRLTVL.

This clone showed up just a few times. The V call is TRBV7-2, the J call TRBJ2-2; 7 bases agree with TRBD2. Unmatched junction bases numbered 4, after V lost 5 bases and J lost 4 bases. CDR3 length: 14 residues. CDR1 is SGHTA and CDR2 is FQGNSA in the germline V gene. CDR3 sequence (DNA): TGTGCCAGCAGCGCTAGCGGATTCACCGGGGAGCTGTTTTTT. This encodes CASSASGFTGELFF.

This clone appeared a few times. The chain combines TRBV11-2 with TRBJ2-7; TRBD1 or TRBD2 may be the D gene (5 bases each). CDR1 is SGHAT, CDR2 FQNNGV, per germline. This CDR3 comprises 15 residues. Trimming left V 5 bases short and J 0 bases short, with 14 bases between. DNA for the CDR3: TGTGCCAGCAGCAAAGCCGGGACGGGCTCCTACGAGCAGTACTTC. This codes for CASSKAGTGSYEQYF.

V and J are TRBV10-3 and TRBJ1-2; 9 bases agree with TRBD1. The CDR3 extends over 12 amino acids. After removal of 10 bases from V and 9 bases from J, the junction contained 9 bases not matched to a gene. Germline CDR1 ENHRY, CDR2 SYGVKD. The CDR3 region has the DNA TGTGCCAGCAGCGTCGGGACAGGGAGCTACACCTTC. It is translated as CASSVGTGSYTF.

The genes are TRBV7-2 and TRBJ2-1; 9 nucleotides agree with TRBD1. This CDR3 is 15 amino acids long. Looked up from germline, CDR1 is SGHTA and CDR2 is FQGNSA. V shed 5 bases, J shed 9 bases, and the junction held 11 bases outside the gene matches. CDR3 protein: CASSPLGTGIGEQFF. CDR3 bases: TGTGCCAGCAGCCCCCTTGGGACAGGGATTGGTGAGCAGTTCTTC. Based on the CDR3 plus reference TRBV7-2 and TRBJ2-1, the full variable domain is GAGVSQSPSNKVTEKGKDVELRCDPISGHTALYWYRQSLGQGLEFLIYFQGNSAPDKSGLPSDRFSAERTGGSVSTLTIQRTQQEDSAVYLCASSPLGTGIGEQFFGPGTRLTVL.